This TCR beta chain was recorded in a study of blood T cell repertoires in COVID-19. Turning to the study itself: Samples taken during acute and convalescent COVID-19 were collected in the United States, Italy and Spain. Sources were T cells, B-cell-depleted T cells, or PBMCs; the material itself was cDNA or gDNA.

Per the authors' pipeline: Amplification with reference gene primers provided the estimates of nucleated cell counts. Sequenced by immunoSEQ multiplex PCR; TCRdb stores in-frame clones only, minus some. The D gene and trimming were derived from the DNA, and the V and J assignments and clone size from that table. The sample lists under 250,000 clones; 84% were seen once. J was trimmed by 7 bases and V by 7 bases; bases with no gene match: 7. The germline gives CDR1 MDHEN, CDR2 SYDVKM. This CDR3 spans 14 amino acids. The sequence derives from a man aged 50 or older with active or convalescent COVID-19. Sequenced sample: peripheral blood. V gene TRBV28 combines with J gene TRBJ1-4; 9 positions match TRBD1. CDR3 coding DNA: TGTGCCAGCAACCTAAGACAGGGGGTTGAAAAACTGTTTTTT. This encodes CASNLRQGVEKLFF.